This T cell receptor (beta chain) was sequenced for a study of Graves' ophthalmopathy and Graves' hyperthyroidism. Amplifying from RNA transcripts, the study obtained TCR beta CDR3 regions. HTBI-primed RT-PCR formed the first round, and a multiplex PCR formed the second. Via MiXCR, TCRdb re-called the multiplex PCR reads, giving one row per CDR3 protein. The top ten clones hold approximately 9% of a sample with approximately 160,000 distinct CDR3 sequences, 35% to 50% of them seen once. A remark on this clonotype: Its antigen is not known.

Whole-study findings and limits: The model forecast ophthalmopathy progression, reaching about 70% sensitivity and approximately 72% specificity.

Serum thyroxine and TRAb, along with clinical symptoms, thyroid ultrasound and orbital computed tomography, were what diagnosis relied on. The TCR originated in a young man with Graves' ophthalmopathy. Sequenced sample: peripheral blood.

CDR3 loop: CASSPSSAYEQYF. The CDR3 coding sequence is TGTGCCAGCAGCCCCTCAAGTGCGTACGAGCAGTACTTC. The chain uses TRBV28 and TRBJ2-7; D unresolved. CDR1 is MDHEN, CDR2 SYDVKM, per germline. V shed 6 bases and J shed 4 bases, with 13 bases lying between them. The CDR3 spans 13 residues.